Below, 2 T cell receptor beta chains from the same sample are listed, as sequenced in a study of cytomegalovirus exposure and HLA in healthy donors. Amplification used 60 Vbeta primers and 13 Jbeta primers. Sequencing was performed with immunoSEQ multiplex PCR; in TCRdb, only in-frame clones are kept and a portion is missing. This sample has around 180,000 clones; roughly 80% occur once, and the top ten carry about 2.4%. Material for sequencing was PBMCs. These receptor sequences come from a male donor in good health and CMV-seronegative.

Points on this clone: Given the absence of the conserved phenylalanine or tryptophan at the CDR3 end, a read error is likely. The limits of the CDR3 on the DNA are not certain, so only TCRdb's listed CDR3 is given. The V gene is TRBV29-1, the J gene TRBJ2-4; TRBD1, the table's D call, lacks a check against the DNA. The CDR3 has 8 residues if both end residues are counted. Germline CDR1 is SQVTM and CDR2 is ANQGSEA. This CDR3 is CSVEGKGY.

CDR3: CASSRGDRGVETQYF. CDR3 bases: TGTGCCAGCAGCCGGGGGGACAGGGGCGTAGAGACCCAGTACTTC. This chain connects TRBV28 to TRBJ2-5; TRBD1 matches at 10 bases. Trimming cost V 6 bases and J 4 bases; bases outside gene matches: 8. CDR3 length equals 15 residues. The V gene's germline CDR1 is MDHEN and CDR2 SYDVKM.